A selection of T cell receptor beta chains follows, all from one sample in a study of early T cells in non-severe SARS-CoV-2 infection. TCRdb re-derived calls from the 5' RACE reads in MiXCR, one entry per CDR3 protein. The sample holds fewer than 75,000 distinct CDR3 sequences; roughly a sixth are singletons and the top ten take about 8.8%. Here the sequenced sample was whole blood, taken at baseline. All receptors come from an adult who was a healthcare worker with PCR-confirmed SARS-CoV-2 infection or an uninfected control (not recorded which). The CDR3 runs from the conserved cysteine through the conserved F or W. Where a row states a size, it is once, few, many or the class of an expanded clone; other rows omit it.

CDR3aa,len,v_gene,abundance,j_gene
CASSPNGGGNTEAFF,15,TRBV18,few,TRBJ1-1
CAIRSGDEQYF,11,TRBV10-3,.,TRBJ2-7
CASSDFGRANVLTF,14,TRBV6-1,.,TRBJ2-6
CASSGPTDTGELFF,14,TRBV28,.,TRBJ2-2
CAAGGGSYGYTF,12,TRBV30,.,TRBJ1-2
CASSQVLVSGGTDTQYF,17,TRBV4-1,few,TRBJ2-3
CASSFNRGAGGYTF,14,TRBV27,.,TRBJ1-2
CATTGGEKLFF,11,TRBV28,few,TRBJ1-4
CASSQDVAGEDYGYTF,16,TRBV4-2,.,TRBJ1-2
CATSRPTGALRDTQYF,16,TRBV15,.,TRBJ2-3
CASTLAGGNEQFF,13,TRBV7-2,few,TRBJ2-1
CASSPKPGQGRGEQYF,16,TRBV7-8,.,TRBJ2-7
CASRRHREGGNTIYF,15,TRBV12-3/TRBV12-4,.,TRBJ1-3
CASSSSGMTYEQYF,14,TRBV5-1,few,TRBJ2-7
CASSPNPGQERYNEQFF,17,TRBV7-9,few,TRBJ2-1
CASSLAGRSSYNEQFF,16,TRBV5-5,few,TRBJ2-1
CSARHLQGGTEAFF,14,TRBV20-1,.,TRBJ1-1
CASSPSLAGGYNEQFF,16,TRBV12-3/TRBV12-4,.,TRBJ2-1
CASSRTSGTGNEQFF,15,TRBV19,.,TRBJ2-1
CASSRDRGHTEAFF,14,TRBV18,few,TRBJ1-1
CASSQDPGGGGNEQFF,16,TRBV4-2,.,TRBJ2-1
CASRSTLLAGELFF,14,TRBV11-2,few,TRBJ2-2
CASSAAPTDTQYF,13,TRBV9,few,TRBJ2-3
CASSPQSGGAFETQYF,16,TRBV7-6,.,TRBJ2-5
CASSQVPGTNYGYTF,15,TRBV14,.,TRBJ1-2
CASSGQANYGYTF,13,TRBV27,once,TRBJ1-2
CASSTPQTGPEQYF,14,TRBV6-6,few,TRBJ2-7
CATRTRWGTEAFF,13,TRBV30,once,TRBJ1-1
CASSANRATHTYEQYF,16,TRBV10-2,.,TRBJ2-7
CATSRGGAEQYF,12,TRBV15,.,TRBJ2-7
CASSLDSLSSFF,12,TRBV5-1,few,TRBJ2-1
CASSPSGTQETQYF,14,TRBV11-2,.,TRBJ2-5
CASSQLAGGYNEQFF,15,TRBV7-6,few,TRBJ2-1
CSARLAGIYYEQYF,14,TRBV20-1,few,TRBJ2-7
CASSTSRTGGASKNIQYF,18,TRBV11-2,.,TRBJ2-4
CSARVGTGGHEQYF,14,TRBV20-1,.,TRBJ2-7
CASSLQTLSGANVLTF,16,TRBV5-1,.,TRBJ2-6
CASSLVAATTNTEAFF,16,TRBV7-2,few,TRBJ1-1
CASSLADGLGHYEQYF,16,TRBV12-3/TRBV12-4,.,TRBJ2-7
CASSTGQPNEKLFF,14,TRBV7-2,.,TRBJ1-4
CASSVVQGPFADTQYF,16,TRBV9,many,TRBJ2-3
CASSQDSSGRTDTQYF,16,TRBV4-3,.,TRBJ2-3
CASRTVQTLNSPLHF,15,TRBV28,many,TRBJ1-6
CASSIARGSYGYTF,14,TRBV19,.,TRBJ1-2
CASRVGGAMNTEAFF,15,TRBV6-4,.,TRBJ1-1
CASSGGNNSPLHF,13,TRBV7-9,.,TRBJ1-6
CASSRQINTGELFF,14,TRBV6-6,many,TRBJ2-2
CASKGDGPYGYTF,13,TRBV6-6,few,TRBJ1-2
CSARRELGDTQYF,13,TRBV20-1,.,TRBJ2-3
CASSLTAVHARNTIYF,16,TRBV11-2,.,TRBJ1-3
CASSEVIANQPQHF,14,TRBV25-1,many,TRBJ1-5
CASSYSGTLGDTQYF,15,TRBV6-2/TRBV6-3,.,TRBJ2-3
CSASGSRDRGATQETQYF,18,TRBV20-1,.,TRBJ2-5
CASSPPGYTQYF,12,TRBV18,.,TRBJ2-3
CASSDGDREETQYF,14,TRBV6-6,few,TRBJ2-5
CASSPWTGANTGELFF,16,TRBV14,few,TRBJ2-2
CASSRTQGTGQPQHF,15,TRBV3-1,.,TRBJ1-5
CASLDRLGNTIYF,13,TRBV6-5,few,TRBJ1-3
CASSWYANTEAFF,13,TRBV6-2/TRBV6-3,.,TRBJ1-1